This entry describes one T cell receptor (beta chain). Antigen unknown. This entry belongs to a study of T cells after yellow fever vaccination. At the level of the study: The SMART-Seq v4 Ultra Low Input method served to prepare the low-cell-number fractions.

V shed 3 bases and J shed 1 base, with 15 bases lying between them. CDR1 is SQVTM and CDR2 is ANQGSEA in the germline V gene. The CDR3 loop spans 15 amino acids. Overall study findings and caveats: Reappearance after the booster was seen for most primary-vaccination clones, at about 95% CD4 and 70% to 90% CD8. CD4 and CD8 compartments shared a small share of clonotypes, likely from convergent recombination.

Via MiXCR, TCRdb re-called the 5' RACE reads, giving one row per CDR3 protein. Of 500,000 to 650,000 distinct CDR3 sequences listed, 9% to 15% are singletons. This clonotype was sampled from a young man who received the YFV17D yellow fever vaccine. The rearrangement links TRBV29-1 to TRBJ2-5; D may be TRBD1 or TRBD2 (5 bases each). The sample in question was PBMCs, obtained on the day of the yellow fever booster vaccination. As DNA, the CDR3 is TGCAGCGTTGACGGGTTGGGGGTCCCCCAAGAGACCCAGTACTTC. Protein: CSVDGLGVPQETQYF.